What follows are 2 T cell receptor beta chains derived from one specimen sequenced in a study of blood T cell repertoires in COVID-19. Libraries were prepared by immunoSEQ multiplex PCR; TCRdb keeps only in-frame clonotypes and omits some of them. The data hold 250,000 to 300,000 clones, with roughly 88% observed a single time. The sequencing sample was made of peripheral blood. These receptors were obtained from a young woman with acute or convalescent COVID-19.

As DNA, the CDR3 is TGCGCCAGCAGCTTGGGACTAGCGGGAGTTACCGCCTCCTACGAGCAGTACTTC. Protein: CASSLGLAGVTASYEQYF. The rearrangement links TRBV5-1 to TRBJ2-7; 12 bases are a match to TRBD2. This CDR3 comprises 18 residues. The V gene's germline CDR1 is SGHRS and CDR2 YFSETQ. V lost 0 bases to trimming and J lost 0 bases; unmatched junction nucleotides: 7.

This clone has just a few counts. This chain links TRBV7-9 with TRBJ1-5, with D perhaps matching TRBD1 (6 bases). The CDR3 totals 14 residues. The ends were cut back, 3 bases at V and 7 bases at J, with 13 bases in the middle. The germline V gene has CDR1 SEHNR and CDR2 FQNEAQ (reference sequence). The CDR3 DNA is TGTGCCAGCAGCTTCGGGGGGCAGGGGCAGCCCCAGCATTTT. Translating gives CASSFGGQGQPQHF.